The source of this T cell receptor (beta chain) is a study of post-analysis software for immune sequencing data. Study-level background: Multiple sclerosis in the patients followed relapsing-remitting, secondary progressive and progressive-relapsing courses.

Study observations and caveats: Controls had lower frequencies than patients of five or six TRBV segments, which included TRBV5-6, TRBV5-1 and TRBV20-1.

Remarks on this clonotype: The antigen is undetermined.

The CDR3 loop spans 16 amino acids. The germline CDR1 and CDR2 sequences are LGHDT and YNNKEL (reference sequence). J was trimmed by 8 bases and V by 4 bases; bases with no gene match: 16. Prepared libraries of TCR beta cDNA carried unique molecular identifiers. With about 0.95 to 11 million T cells as the source, roughly 0.5 million cDNA molecules resulted. TCRdb passed the PCR reads through MiXCR, listing each CDR3 protein once. The table includes hundreds of thousands of distinct CDR3 sequences, roughly 45% detected once. Sequenced input: blood. The sequence came from a girl aged 10-17 years with multiple sclerosis. The rearrangement links TRBV3-1 to TRBJ1-2, with TRBD1 matching over 7 bases. The CDR3 sequence is CASSPTSDRTGVGYTF. CDR3 nucleotides: TGTGCCAGCAGCCCCACATCGGACAGGACCGGTGTAGGCTACACCTTC.